A selection of T cell receptor beta chains follows, all from one sample in a study of cytomegalovirus exposure and HLA in healthy donors. Clones were read by immunoSEQ multiplex PCR, and TCRdb kept only the in-frame ones, dropping some. The table lists about 87,000 clones, less than 80% of them singletons. Sample: PBMCs. These receptors were taken from a man aged 25-45 years in good health and CMV-seropositive. CDR3s include the opening cysteine and the closing phenylalanine or tryptophan. A D gene is named only where the DNA matches it firmly. Expanded clones are given a class, and other clones once, few, many or no size at all.

>TRBD2|TRBV5-5|once|TRBJ2-5
CASSLGLAGNRRVETQYF
TGTGCCAGCAGCTTGGGGCTAGCGGGGAATCGACGGGTCGAGACCCAGTACTTC
>TRBD1|TRBV6-1|once|TRBJ1-1
CASHFTGGVEAFF
TGTGCCAGCCATTTTACAGGGGGGGTAGAAGCTTTCTTT
>NA|TRBV6-5|NA|TRBJ1-1
CASSRIQVSNTEAFF
TGTGCCAGCAGCCGTATACAAGTTTCAAACACTGAAGCTTTCTTT
>TRBD1|TRBV7-9|once|TRBJ1-1
CASSLATGPATEAFF
TGTGCCAGCAGCTTAGCGACAGGGCCCGCCACTGAAGCTTTCTTT
>TRBD1|TRBV6-5|NA|TRBJ1-1
CASRRDRGTEAFF
TGTGCCAGCAGGAGGGACAGGGGGACTGAAGCTTTCTTT
>NA|TRBV13|NA|TRBJ2-3
CASSSPLGRDTDTQYF
TGTGCCAGCAGCTCGCCCCTGGGGCGAGACACAGATACGCAGTATTTT
>NA|TRBV7-9|NA|TRBJ2-2
CASVDRNTGELFF
TGTGCCAGCGTGGACAGGAACACCGGGGAGCTGTTTTTT
>TRBD1|TRBV6-5|NA|TRBJ1-2
CASSYRGTGSYGYTF
TGTGCCAGCAGTTACCGGGGGACAGGGTCCTATGGCTACACCTTC
>TRBD1|TRBV2|NA|TRBJ2-7
CASSWGQLDYEQYF
TGTGCCAGCAGCTGGGGACAGCTGGACTACGAGCAGTACTTC
>NA|TRBV2|NA|TRBJ1-4
CASSEEGVANEKLFF
TGTGCCAGCAGTGAAGAAGGGGTAGCTAATGAAAAACTGTTTTTT
>NA|TRBV6-1|NA|TRBJ1-1
CASSPQGVNTEAFF
TGTGCCAGCAGCCCACAGGGTGTGAACACTGAAGCTTTCTTT
>TRBD1|TRBV27|NA|TRBJ1-2
CASSPRTGKGYTF
TGTGCCAGCAGTCCAAGGACAGGGAAGGGCTACACCTTC
>NA|TRBV29-1|few|TRBJ2-5
CSVEGRGSRETQYF
TGCAGCGTTGAAGGGCGGGGAAGTAGGGAGACCCAGTACTTC
>TRBD1|TRBV6-5|once|TRBJ1-4
CASRRGGQGDEKLFF
TGTGCCAGCAGGCGTGGGGGACAGGGGGATGAAAAACTGTTTTTT
>TRBD1|TRBV9|NA|TRBJ1-1
CASSVSAGGIGEAFF
TGTGCCAGCAGCGTTAGCGCAGGGGGAATCGGGGAAGCTTTCTTT
>TRBD2|TRBV5-6|NA|TRBJ2-5
CASSLFVLAGGHGTQYF
TGTGCCAGCAGCTTGTTCGTCCTAGCGGGAGGGCACGGGACCCAGTACTTC
>NA|TRBV28|once|TRBJ1-5
CASSLAGGPNQPQHF
TGTGCCAGCAGTCTAGCGGGGGGGCCCAATCAGCCCCAGCATTTT
>NA|TRBV7-2|NA|TRBJ2-2
CASSPGGRGSGELFF
TGTGCCAGCAGCCCCGGGGGGAGGGGGAGCGGGGAGCTGTTTTTT
>TRBD2|TRBV27|once|TRBJ2-1
CASSLRLAGINEQFF
TGTGCCAGCAGTTTAAGGCTAGCGGGTATCAATGAGCAGTTCTTC
>TRBD1|TRBV5-6|NA|TRBJ2-7
CASSPGTGPYEQYF
TGTGCCAGCAGCCCAGGGACAGGCCCCTACGAGCAGTACTTC
>TRBD1|TRBV7-2|NA|TRBJ1-4
CASSPNRGRFNEKLFF
TGTGCCAGCAGCCCTAACAGGGGGCGGTTTAATGAAAAACTGTTTTTT
>NA|TRBV6-5|NA|TRBJ1-6
CATNPSGLGSPLHF
TGTGCCACCAACCCTTCAGGGCTTGGTTCACCCCTCCACTTT
>NA|TRBV2|NA|TRBJ1-2
CASTYSSYGYTF
TGTGCCAGCACTTACAGTAGCTATGGCTACACCTTC
>NA|TRBV5-1|NA|TRBJ1-1
CASSLVVGSPEAFF
TGCGCCAGCAGCTTGGTGGTAGGGAGCCCTGAAGCTTTCTTT
>TRBD2|TRBV7-2|NA|TRBJ2-3
CASSLALAGFTDTQYF
TGTGCCAGCAGCTTAGCACTAGCGGGCTTCACAGATACGCAGTATTTT
>TRBD2|TRBV30|NA|TRBJ2-1
CAWSGVAGGRKYNEQFF
TGTGCCTGGAGTGGGGTAGCGGGAGGGAGAAAATACAATGAGCAGTTCTTC
>TRBD1|TRBV7-9|NA|TRBJ1-3
CASSVPGTGYTDTIYF
TGTGCCAGCAGCGTACCCGGGACAGGTTATACAGACACCATATATTTT
>NA|TRBV10-3|NA|TRBJ2-5
CAISESPGKETQYF
TGTGCCATCAGTGAGTCTCCGGGAAAGGAGACCCAGTACTTC
>NA|TRBV2|NA|TRBJ1-1
CASSGAPNTEAFF
TGTGCCAGCAGTGGGGCCCCTAACACTGAAGCTTTCTTT
>TRBD1|TRBV14|NA|TRBJ1-6
CASSQVDRGTYNSPLHF
TGTGCCAGCAGCCAAGTAGACAGGGGTACCTATAATTCACCCCTCCACTTT
>TRBD1|TRBV7-3|once|TRBJ2-1
CASSPQPGQTNNEQFF
TGTGCCAGCAGCCCCCAGCCGGGACAGACAAACAATGAGCAGTTCTTC
>TRBD1|TRBV9|NA|TRBJ2-7
CASSAGTGLGEQYF
TGTGCCAGCAGCGCCGGGACAGGGCTTGGGGAGCAGTACTTC
>TRBD1|TRBV5-1|NA|TRBJ2-7
CASSGGQGRYEQYF
TGCGCCAGCAGCGGTGGACAGGGTCGCTACGAGCAGTACTTC
>TRBD1|TRBV5-1|NA|TRBJ2-3
CASSLGSTGTDTQYF
TGCGCCAGCAGCTTGGGGTCGACAGGGACAGATACGCAGTATTTT
>TRBD2|TRBV7-9|NA|TRBJ2-2
CASSTRTSGGASGELFF
TGTGCCAGCAGCACCCGGACTAGCGGGGGGGCCTCCGGGGAGCTGTTTTTT
>NA|TRBV30|NA|TRBJ2-1
CAWSPRSSYNEQFF
TGTGCCTGGAGCCCGCGTAGCTCCTACAATGAGCAGTTCTTC
>NA|TRBV7-2|once|TRBJ2-1
CASSLASNNEQFF
TGTGCCAGCAGCTTAGCCTCTAACAATGAGCAGTTCTTC
>TRBD1|TRBV19|NA|TRBJ1-1
CASSIGQGDNTEAFF
TGTGCCAGTAGTATAGGACAGGGAGATAACACTGAAGCTTTCTTT
>NA|TRBV9|few|TRBJ1-2
CASSSPTRTNYGYTF
TGTGCCAGCAGCTCCCCTACCAGGACTAACTATGGCTACACCTTC
>TRBD1|TRBV4-2|once|TRBJ2-5
CASSQVGTGGRETQYF
TGTGCCAGCAGCCAAGTGGGGACAGGGGGCCGAGAGACCCAGTACTTC
>TRBD1|TRBV2|NA|TRBJ2-7
CASSPRTGDYEQYF
TGTGCCAGCAGTCCCAGGACAGGAGACTACGAGCAGTACTTC
>NA|TRBV19|NA|TRBJ1-1
CASTRQTNTEAFF
TGTGCCAGTACGCGACAGACGAACACTGAAGCTTTCTTT
>TRBD2|TRBV5-1|NA|TRBJ2-7
CASSLGSSGSSYEQYF
TGCGCCAGCAGCTTGGGAAGTAGCGGGAGCTCCTACGAGCAGTACTTC
>TRBD1|TRBV5-1|NA|TRBJ2-7
CASSQRQGSSYEQYF
TGCGCCAGCAGCCAAAGACAGGGGAGCTCCTACGAGCAGTACTTC
>NA|TRBV10-3|NA|TRBJ2-5
CAISESEGETQYF
TGTGCCATCAGTGAGTCCGAGGGAGAGACCCAGTACTTC
>NA|TRBV30|NA|TRBJ1-4
CAWSSQGGEKLFF
TGTGCCTGGAGTAGTCAGGGAGGGGAAAAACTGTTTTTT
>TRBD1|TRBV30|NA|TRBJ2-5
CAWSGDRERTQYF
TGTGCCTGGAGTGGGGACAGGGAAAGAACCCAGTACTTC
>NA|TRBV7-9|NA|TRBJ1-1
CASSSFEGRAYQNTEAFF
TGTGCCAGCAGCTCCTTTGAAGGCAGGGCTTACCAGAACACTGAAGCTTTCTTT
>NA|TRBV29-1|NA|TRBJ2-3
CSGDRSGQDTQYF
TGCAGCGGCGACAGATCAGGGCAAGATACGCAGTATTTT
>NA|TRBV6-5|NA|TRBJ2-1
CASHRDSHNEQFF
TGTGCCAGCCACCGGGACTCCCACAATGAGCAGTTCTTC
>NA|TRBV7-3|few|TRBJ2-2
CASSSSTGELFF
TGTGCCAGCAGCTCCTCCACCGGGGAGCTGTTTTTT
>TRBD2|TRBV5-6|NA|TRBJ2-7
CASSSSGRATLSSSYEQYF
TGTGCCAGCAGCTCATCTGGGAGGGCCACGCTATCGAGCTCCTACGAGCAGTACTTC
>NA|TRBV5-6|once|TRBJ1-6
CASSFFRSSYNSPLHF
TGTGCCAGCAGCTTTTTCCGGTCCTCCTATAATTCACCCCTCCACTTT
>NA|TRBV9|few|TRBJ1-2
CASSVGGSRGYTF
TGTGCCAGCAGCGTAGGAGGGTCACGGGGCTACACCTTC
>TRBD1|TRBV5-1|NA|TRBJ2-1
CASSLGGQGRQQQFF
TGCGCCAGCAGCTTGGGTGGACAGGGTCGACAGCAGCAGTTCTTC
>NA|TRBV6-1|NA|TRBJ1-1
CASSEALKGYPEAFF
TGTGCCAGCAGTGAAGCTTTAAAGGGGTATCCTGAAGCTTTCTTT
>TRBD2|TRBV5-1|NA|TRBJ2-3
CASSPSGRNTDTQYF
TGCGCCAGCAGCCCCAGCGGGAGGAACACAGATACGCAGTATTTT
>TRBD2|TRBV15|NA|TRBJ2-3
CATSRDSGVSTDTQYF
TGTGCCACCAGCAGAGATAGCGGGGTTAGCACAGATACGCAGTATTTT
>TRBD1|TRBV7-2|NA|TRBJ1-2
CASSTNRGLYGYTF
TGTGCCAGCAGCACAAACAGGGGACTCTATGGCTACACCTTC